The next 20 T cell receptor beta chains were all read from a single sample in a study of blood T cell repertoires in COVID-19. This table comes from immunoSEQ multiplex PCR, and its TCRdb copy is limited to in-frame clones, with some not included. The repertoire includes 130,000 or so clones, 70% to 90% of them detected once, and more than 2% sits in the top ten. The sample comprised peripheral blood. All receptors come from a man between 65 and 80 years old with active COVID-19.

J is TRBJ2-7 and V is TRBV2; D call uncertain. This CDR3 region has 9 residues. Germline CDR1 is SNHLY and CDR2 is FYNNEI. Trimming took 4 bases from V and 9 from J, leaving 4 bases between them. CDR3 loop: CASSGGQYF. The CDR3 nucleotides read TGTGCCAGCAGTGGAGGGCAGTACTTC.

This clone was seen a single time. This chain joins TRBV3-1 (or the pseudogene TRBV3-2) and TRBJ2-7; possibly TRBD1 for D (5 bases). Trimming shortened V by 4 bases and J by 2 bases, and 12 bases separated the two germline ends. The CDR3 covers 14 residues. CDR1 and CDR2 from the germline V gene are LGHDT and YNNKEL (reference sequence). CDR3 in amino acids: CASSPRTSPYEQYF. The CDR3 region has the DNA TGTGCCAGCAGCCCCCGGACAAGCCCCTACGAGCAGTACTTC.

This chain's CDR3 is CASSSGLGGYEQYF. In DNA form, the CDR3 reads TGTGCCAGCAGCTCGGGACTAGGGGGCTACGAGCAGTACTTC. The chain employs TRBV7-2 and TRBJ2-7, with TRBD2 identical over 8 bases. Germline lookup yields CDR1 SGHTA and CDR2 FQGNSA. CDR3 length: 14 residues. V lost 4 bases and J lost 3; bases outside the gene matches: 5.

A few counts support this clone. The chain is built from TRBV19 and TRBJ2-3; 8 bases are shared with TRBD1. There are 13 residues in the CDR3. V shed 7 bases, J shed 5 bases, and the junction held 5 bases outside the gene matches. CDR1 is LNHDA and CDR2 is SQIVND in the germline V gene (reference sequence). The CDR3 DNA is TGTGCCAGTAACAGGGGGTCGAGAGATACGCAGTATTTT. Translated: CASNRGSRDTQYF.

This clone appeared a single time. The CDR3 loop is CASSKGGKYQETQYF. The CDR3 DNA sequence: TGTGCCAGCAGCAAAGGCGGAAAGTACCAAGAGACCCAGTACTTC. The chain joins TRBV21-1 to TRBJ2-5; no check of the table's D call, TRBD2, against the DNA was made. TRBV21-1 is annotated as a pseudogene. This CDR3 comprises 15 residues.

V and J are TRBV3-1 (or the pseudogene TRBV3-2) and TRBJ2-3, with unresolved D. The CDR3 is 15 amino acids. Germline V CDR1 and CDR2: LGHDT, YNNKEL (reference sequence). The ends were cut back, 1 base at V and 6 bases at J, with 14 bases in the middle. CDR3 sequence (DNA): TGTGCCAGCAGCCAAGTTGACGGGTCCACGGATACGCAGTATTTT. This encodes CASSQVDGSTDTQYF.

The V and J genes are TRBV5-8 and TRBJ1-3; D remains ambiguous. This CDR3 spans 14 amino acids. Trimming removed 3 bases from V and 0 bases from J, with 7 bases in between. Germline V gene data show CDR1 as SGHTS and CDR2 as YDEGEE. This chain's CDR3 is CASSYQISGNTIYF. Written as DNA, the CDR3 is TGTGCCAGCAGCTATCAGATCTCTGGAAACACCATATATTTT.

V usage is TRBV3-1 (or the pseudogene TRBV3-2) and J usage is TRBJ2-2; tentative D call: TRBD2 (6 bases). The CDR3 spans 15 residues. Germline assignment: CDR1 LGHDT and CDR2 YNNKEL (reference sequence). With 4 bases removed from V and 3 bases from J, the gap between germline ends came to 12 bases. The CDR3 DNA sequence: TGTGCCAGCAGCCCCTCGGGACTTTACACCGGGGAGCTGTTTTTT. Residues: CASSPSGLYTGELFF.

The J gene is TRBJ2-7, the V gene TRBV14; the D gene is possibly TRBD1 (5 bases). The CDR3 consists of 14 residues. Germline-derived CDR1 and CDR2 are SGHDN and FVKESK. Trimming removed 2 bases at V and 7 bases at J, with 15 bases between. CDR3 region: CASSQPGIPGEQYF. CDR3 bases: TGTGCCAGCAGCCAACCAGGGATCCCAGGGGAGCAGTACTTC.

The V and J genes are TRBV27 and TRBJ2-1, with 9 bases fitting TRBD2. Looked up from germline, CDR1 is MNHEY and CDR2 is SMNVEV (reference sequence). J gave up 1 base and V 6 bases, and 4 bases lay outside the gene matches. The CDR3 extends over 15 amino acids. CDR3 region: CASSRAGGSYNEQFF. The CDR3 DNA reads TGTGCCAGCAGCCGAGCGGGAGGTTCCTACAATGAGCAGTTCTTC.

The chain recombines TRBV19 with TRBJ2-1; 9 bases match TRBD2. The CDR3 runs 16 residues. Per germline, CDR1 LNHDA and CDR2 SQIVND (reference sequence). The trim removed 6 bases at V and 1 base at J, leaving 7 bases unmatched. CDR3 sequence: CASSGRLADSYNEQFF. In nucleotides, the CDR3 is TGTGCCAGTAGCGGGAGACTAGCGGATTCCTACAATGAGCAGTTCTTC.

The V and J genes are TRBV13 and TRBJ2-3, with 12 bases identical to TRBD2. There are 20 residues in the CDR3. V was clipped by 3 bases and J by 1 base; unmatched bases: 14. Germline V lookup: CDR1 PRHDT, CDR2 FYEKMQ (reference sequence). DNA of the CDR3: TGTGCCAGCAGCTTGGGAACCACTAGCGGGAGGAGAGGGGGCACAGATACGCAGTATTTT. Amino acid sequence: CASSLGTTSGRRGGTDTQYF.

J is TRBJ2-7 and V is TRBV9, with no clear D. V lost 4 bases to trimming and J lost 6 bases, with 11 bases between them. In germline, CDR1 is SGDLS, CDR2 YYNGEE. CDR3 length: 12 amino acids. As DNA, the CDR3 is TGTGCCAGCAGCTCGACACTTTCCGAGCAGTACTTC. This sequence encodes CASSSTLSEQYF.

The chain uses TRBV30 and TRBJ1-2; no firm D call. The V end lost 2 bases, the J end lost 8 bases, and 15 bases lay between the germline ends. This CDR3 contains 13 residues. The V gene's germline CDR1 is GTSNPN and CDR2 SVGIG (reference sequence). For the CDR3, the DNA is TGTGCCTGGAGTCCAACTGTTCGATACGGCTACACCTTC. Amino acids: CAWSPTVRYGYTF.

The chain is built from TRBV9 and TRBJ1-1; 8 bases are a match to TRBD1. There are 13 residues in the CDR3. The V segment lost 3 bases and the J segment 7 bases; nucleotides outside the gene matches: 5. Germline values: CDR1 SGDLS, CDR2 YYNGEE. The CDR3 nucleotides are TGTGCCAGCAGCGAACAAGGACAGGGTGAAGCTTTCTTT. Its translation: CASSEQGQGEAFF.

V gene TRBV24-1 combines with J gene TRBJ2-7, with TRBD2 as a possible D gene (5 bases). This CDR3 has 13 amino acids. V lost 1 base to trimming and J lost 6 bases, with 9 bases between them. Germline CDR1 KGHDR, CDR2 SFDVKD. CDR3 residues: CATSDLEGGEQYF. The CDR3 coding sequence is TGTGCCACCAGTGATTTAGAGGGTGGCGAGCAGTACTTC.

There are a few counts of this clone. CDR3 sequence reads: CALLDSQETQYF. The CDR3 nucleotides are TGTGCCCTCCTGGACAGTCAAGAGACCCAGTACTTC. J is TRBJ2-5 and V is TRBV2, with D maybe TRBD1 (6 bases). The V end lost 11 bases, the J end lost 2 bases, and 12 bases lay between the germline ends. The CDR3 totals 12 residues. The germline gives CDR1 SNHLY, CDR2 FYNNEI.

This rearrangement joins TRBV18 to TRBJ2-7, with 11 bases fitting TRBD1. V lost 5 bases to trimming and J lost 0 bases; unmatched junction nucleotides: 9. Germline CDR1 is KGHSH and CDR2 is LQKENI. This CDR3 region has 17 residues. CDR3 sequence (DNA): TGTGCCAGCTCATTGGGACAGGGGGGACTTCTCTCCTACGAGCAGTACTTC. This encodes CASSLGQGGLLSYEQYF.

The gene calls are TRBV24-1 and TRBJ2-2; 8 bases line up with TRBD1. Germline lookup yields CDR1 KGHDR and CDR2 SFDVKD. V dropped 4 bases and J dropped 4; count of bases not matched to a gene: 10. The CDR3 is 17 amino acids. CDR3 DNA sequence: TGTGCCACCAGTGAAACCGACAGGGGAAAAAGCACCGGGGAGCTGTTTTTT. This translates into CATSETDRGKSTGELFF.

V and J are TRBV5-5 and TRBJ2-3, with 13 bases identical to TRBD2. Germline V lookup: CDR1 SGHKS, CDR2 YYEKEE (reference sequence). This CDR3 is built from 18 residues. J was trimmed by 0 bases and V by 0 bases; bases with no gene match: 4. DNA of the CDR3: TGTGCCAGCAGCTTGGGACTAGCGGGAGGATTAAGCACAGATACGCAGTATTTT. This translates into CASSLGLAGGLSTDTQYF. Drawing the rest from reference TRBV5-5 and TRBJ2-3, the complete variable domain is DAGVTQSPTHLIKTRGQQVTLRCSPISGHKSVSWYQQVLGQGPQFIFQYYEKEERGRGNFPDRFSARQFPNYSSELNVNALLLGDSALYLCASSLGLAGGLSTDTQYFGPGTRLTVL.